Listed below are T cell receptor beta chains from one sample, sequenced in a study of T-cell reconstitution after alpha-beta-depleted transplantation in children. TCRdb itself ran the PCR reads through MiXCR, one entry per CDR3 protein. The sample has 490,000 or so distinct CDR3 sequences, around 12% seen once. Sample: PBMCs from the stem cell graft donor, taken from the stem cell graft. These receptors came from a human donor who donated a stem cell graft to a child with combined immunodeficiency. Each CDR3 is given with its conserved first and last residue. The order of the fields is J gene, clone size, V gene, CDR3 protein. Rows may omit the clone size; those that give it use once, few, many or a size class.

TRBJ1-2 | many | TRBV7-2 | CASSYRGGDSNYGYTF
TRBJ2-7 | NA | TRBV5-1 | CASSWGTGAVEQYF
TRBJ1-2 | NA | TRBV9 | CASSVTGFNYGYTF
TRBJ2-3 | many | TRBV29-1 | CSVATQGATSVGDTQYF
TRBJ1-5 | NA | TRBV12-3/TRBV12-4 | CASSLGGGTVQPQHF
TRBJ2-1 | NA | TRBV10-3 | CAIWEDGGNEQFF
TRBJ2-7 | NA | TRBV11-2 | CASSSPSKSSYEQYF
TRBJ1-2 | many | TRBV12-3/TRBV12-4 | CASSLRGNYGYTF
TRBJ2-3 | NA | TRBV20-1 | CSAREKGVSSTDTQYF
TRBJ2-2 | NA | TRBV5-1 | CASTLSGTGTGELFF
TRBJ2-3 | many | TRBV28 | CASRDRAADTQYF
TRBJ2-6 | few | TRBV27 | CASSPRQGSILSGANVLTF
TRBJ1-3 | NA | TRBV20-1 | CSARVLTGFGNTIYF
TRBJ2-7 | few | TRBV28 | CASKVGGEYEQYF
TRBJ2-7 | few | TRBV21-1 | CASSKAVLAGGPWYEQYF
TRBJ1-2 | many | TRBV6-5 | CASSFFIDGGEDGYTF
TRBJ2-1 | NA | TRBV7-9 | CASSLAWDREQFF
TRBJ2-7 | few | TRBV12-3/TRBV12-4 | CASNRDGTYEQYF
TRBJ2-6 | many | TRBV6-2/TRBV6-3 | CASSYPGQGHLSGANVLTF
TRBJ2-7 | few | TRBV6-5 | CASSYFGPAQGRYEQYF
TRBJ2-7 | few | TRBV6-2/TRBV6-3 | CASSYSRLSHSFRYEQYF
TRBJ2-3 | NA | TRBV4-3 | CASSQDGAGTSGMGATQYF
TRBJ2-5 | few | TRBV6-2/TRBV6-3 | CASTREVLRETQYF
TRBJ2-7 | many | TRBV24-1 | CATSDLHGTSGSYEQYF
TRBJ2-3 | many | TRBV12-3/TRBV12-4 | CASSPRSGATDTQYF
TRBJ1-1 | NA | TRBV2 | CASTSGPNTEAFF
TRBJ2-7 | few | TRBV27 | CASNTGAGGYEQYF
TRBJ1-5 | few | TRBV12-3/TRBV12-4 | CARGGSYSNQPQHF
TRBJ2-7 | NA | TRBV15 | CATSRDHFWTGDYEQYF
TRBJ2-1 | NA | TRBV12-3/TRBV12-4 | CASSPPPGTGWLNEQFF
TRBJ2-1 | few | TRBV12-3/TRBV12-4 | CASSFPAGASGNQIYEQFF
TRBJ2-1 | few | TRBV5-5 | CASSRRTSGANEQFF
TRBJ2-1 | NA | TRBV28 | CASSFGGQDYNEQFF
TRBJ1-1 | few | TRBV6-5 | CASSYSSGGNTEAFF
TRBJ2-5 | many | TRBV29-1 | CSVDTRGEETQYF
TRBJ2-7 | few | TRBV25-1 | CASRARVRGYEQYF
TRBJ2-1 | NA | TRBV11-3 | CASSLLGGLAGGPFAYNEQFF
TRBJ2-1 | NA | TRBV30 | CAWSVTRYNEQFF
TRBJ2-3 | many | TRBV7-2 | CASSLVGLATDTQYF
TRBJ2-1 | few | TRBV20-1 | CSARVGSTLSHEQFF
TRBJ2-5 | many | TRBV10-3 | CAIGPGETQYF
TRBJ2-1 | few | TRBV7-2 | CASSLRSSGSYNEQFF
TRBJ2-7 | few | TRBV20-1 | CSAPRIGYEQYF
TRBJ2-7 | few | TRBV5-1 | CASSGGDTYEQYF
TRBJ2-1 | many | TRBV10-3 | CAISEIRLASGYNEQFF
TRBJ2-7 | many | TRBV12-3/TRBV12-4 | CASSSSFTNEQYF
TRBJ1-2 | NA | TRBV19 | CASSDRGSYGYTF
TRBJ1-6 | few | TRBV10-3 | CAISESMTGTNSPLHF
TRBJ2-1 | NA | TRBV27 | CASSRPGLAGGSNEQFF
TRBJ2-7 | NA | TRBV10-2 | CASTPGQLYEQYF
TRBJ2-3 | NA | TRBV6-2/TRBV6-3 | CASRTPGTDTQYF